This paragraph covers one T cell receptor (beta chain) sequence. Its matching antigen is unknown. This sample was included in a study of CD8 T cells in ankylosing spondylitis. Using its own MiXCR run on the 5' RACE reads, TCRdb lists one record per CDR3 protein. This sample yields 240,000 or so distinct CDR3 sequences, of which around 10% are seen a single time; less than 7.5% belongs to the top ten. Study conclusions and caveats: The study identified a TCR beta motif of eight highly homologous variants that appeared characteristic of ankylosing spondylitis blood.

In germline, CDR1 is SQVTM, CDR2 ANQGSEA. The CDR3 loop spans 13 amino acids. The ends lost 7 bases at V and 4 bases at J; junction bases unmatched: 8. Material: blood, either unsorted or a sorted T cell fraction (not recorded which). This receptor was obtained from a male donor with ankylosing spondylitis or in good health (not recorded which). The rearrangement links TRBV29-1 to TRBJ2-7, with TRBD2 identical over 9 bases. CDR3 loop: CSALAGVGYEQYF. CDR3 in DNA: TGCAGCGCCTTAGCGGGAGTAGGGTACGAGCAGTACTTC.